In its sample, the clone carrying this TCR beta chain was seen many times. The germline V gene encodes CDR1 SNHLY and CDR2 FYNNEI. V shed 7 bases and J shed 8 bases, with 14 bases lying between them. The length of the CDR3 is 12 residues. The sample is drawn from a study of regulatory T cells in long-lasting Graves disease. Time point indicated: newly diagnosed GD, antithyroid drugs for less than 3 months. The TCR library was made from RNA extracted from PBMCs. Staff drew roughly 10 milliliters of peripheral blood into EDTA tubes. iRepertoire HTBI primers and Arm-PCR of CDR3 regions built TCR beta libraries. TCRdb re-called the multiplex PCR reads with MiXCR, one entry per CDR3 protein. The sample comprises about 470,000 distinct CDR3 sequences, under 20% of which are singletons, and 10% to 15% rests with the top ten. These data were likewise used in another study, on T cells in Graves' hyperthyroidism and ophthalmopathy. That work contributes: The primer set for the first-round RT-PCR of the TCR CDR3 was HTBI. Appearing also in blood were most of the thyroid clonotypes expanded above 0.001. Separation of ophthalmopathy from stable hyperthyroidism was achieved by a 13 V-J model.

Sample: peripheral blood mononuclear cells (PBMCs), taken at new diagnosis, from a patient treated with antithyroid drugs. This clonotype was obtained from a man aged 35 to 55 with Graves disease. The chain has TRBV2 and TRBJ1-2; no clear D. CDR3 bases: TGTGCCAGCACCCATGTCGTAGGGGGCTACACCTTC. Its protein product is CASTHVVGGYTF.